The 22 T cell receptor beta chains presented below share a single source sample, sequenced in a study of T cell repertoires in cytomegalovirus infection. In TCRdb, the reads were re-called with MiXCR into one record per CDR3 protein. Counted here are 200,000 to 250,000 distinct CDR3 sequences, approximately 6.7% occurring once; the ten biggest clones make up under 7%. The sample taken for sequencing was PBMCs. The receptor source for this set is a human donor in good health (CMV status not recorded). Some clones in this sample may be carry-over from other donors' samples.

The table lists this clonotype with many counts. The rearrangement links TRBV12-3 or TRBV12-4 to TRBJ2-7, with a tentative D call TRBD2 (6 bases). The ends were cut back, 3 bases at V and 3 bases at J, with 9 bases in the middle. The CDR3 has 13 amino acids. The CDR3 bases are TGTGCCAGCAGTTTGCTGGACTACTACGAGCAGTACTTC. It is translated as CASSLLDYYEQYF.

This clonotype was counted at least ten times. The genes are TRBV6-2 or TRBV6-3 and TRBJ2-1; tentative D call: TRBD2 (6 bases). The germline V gene has CDR1 MNHEY and CDR2 SVGEGT. This CDR3 is built from 12 residues. V was pared by 8 bases and J by 9 bases, with 14 bases between. The CDR3 sequence is CASRAEGPEQFF. DNA for the CDR3: TGTGCCAGCCGGGCGGAGGGCCCTGAGCAGTTCTTC.

V gene TRBV4-1 combines with J gene TRBJ2-3; either TRBD1 or TRBD2 may fit D (5 bases each). Germline V gene data show CDR1 as MGHRA and CDR2 as YSYEKL. V lost 0 bases and J lost 0, with 16 bases in between. The CDR3 is made up of 18 amino acids. The CDR3 DNA follows: TGCGCCAGCAGCCAAGATAGTCGAAGGGGAGCAAGCACAGATACGCAGTATTTT. Translating it yields CASSQDSRRGASTDTQYF.

Many counts were recorded for this clonotype. The chain is built from TRBV25-1 and TRBJ1-4; no clear D gene. The CDR3 extends over 14 amino acids. Germline loops: CDR1 MGHDK, CDR2 SYGVNS. V was clipped by 4 bases and J by 8 bases, with 14 bases between them. The DNA for the CDR3 is TGTGCCAGCAGTGCTGGGGAACCTGAGGAAAAACTGTTTTTT. Amino acid sequence: CASSAGEPEEKLFF.

This chain links TRBV15 with TRBJ1-2, with a tentative D call TRBD1 (5 bases). Trimming left V 0 bases short and J 4 bases short, with 9 bases between. Germline CDR1 and CDR2: LNHNV and YYDKDF (reference sequence). CDR3 length: 14 amino acids. For the CDR3, the DNA is TGTGCCACCAGCAGAGATAGGAGGGGCTATGGCTACACCTTC. This gives the protein CATSRDRRGYGYTF. The complete variable domain, with remaining parts taken from reference TRBV15 and TRBJ1-2, reads DAMVIQNPRYQVTQFGKPVTLSCSQTLNHNVMYWYQQKSSQAPKLLFHYYDKDFNNEADTPDNFQSRRPNTSFCFLDIRSPGLGDTAMYLCATSRDRRGYGYTFGSGTRLTVV.

This clonotype has a count of ten or more. The chain is built from TRBV6-2 or TRBV6-3 and TRBJ2-4; D is possibly TRBD1 (6 bases). The CDR3 sequence is 15 residues long. Germline V CDR1 and CDR2: MNHEY, SVGEGT. Trimming pared 6 bases from V and 4 bases from J, leaving 16 bases between. The CDR3 DNA follows: TGTGCCAGCAGAACAGACAGGCTTGGGAAAAACATTCAGTACTTC. It is translated as CASRTDRLGKNIQYF.

The chain's CDR3 is CASSTGTGKSQPQHF. CDR3 nucleotide sequence: TGTGCCTCCTCTACCGGGACAGGGAAAAGTCAGCCCCAGCATTTT. J is TRBJ1-5 and V is TRBV28; 9 bases map to TRBD1. The junction had 14 bases not matched to a gene; V was cut back by 11 bases and J by 6 bases. CDR1 is MDHEN and CDR2 is SYDVKM in the germline V gene. The CDR3 covers 15 residues.

The rearrangement joins TRBV29-1 to TRBJ1-2, with D uncertain. The CDR3 extends over 12 amino acids. Germline V gives CDR1 SQVTM, CDR2 ANQGSEA. Between the trimmed V and J ends, which lost 5 bases and 6 bases, there was a span of 13 bases. Here the CDR3 reads CSVSTPMDGYTF. CDR3 DNA: TGCAGCGTTTCCACCCCTATGGATGGCTACACCTTC.

Many counts were recorded for this clonotype. The chain couples TRBV6-2 or TRBV6-3 to TRBJ2-3; D gene ambiguous. The CDR3 has 12 residues. Deletions cut 7 bases from V and 1 base from J, with 6 bases between. Per the germline V gene, CDR1 is MNHEY and CDR2 is SVGEGT. DNA of the CDR3: TGTGCCAGCATGGTCGGCACAGATACGCAGTATTTT. The encoded protein is CASMVGTDTQYF.

This clonotype was observed at least ten times. This chain connects TRBV6-5 to TRBJ1-5; D possibly corresponds to TRBD1 (6 bases). The CDR3 is 15 amino acids. The germline V gene has CDR1 MNHEY and CDR2 SVGAGI. V was trimmed by 5 bases and J by 0 bases, leaving 11 bases between them. CDR3 region: CASSPTGYSNQPQHF. For the CDR3, the DNA is TGTGCCAGCAGTCCCACAGGGTATAGCAATCAGCCCCAGCATTTT.

This clonotype occurred many times. V usage is TRBV30 and J usage is TRBJ1-6; possibly TRBD1 for D (5 bases). Trimming removed 0 bases at V and 2 bases at J, with 8 bases between. The germline CDR1 and CDR2 sequences are GTSNPN and SVGIG (reference sequence). This CDR3 comprises 15 residues. The CDR3 DNA sequence: TGTGCCTGGAGTGTCGAGGGGACCTATAATTCACCCCTCCACTTT. It is translated as CAWSVEGTYNSPLHF. The complete variable domain, with remaining parts taken from reference TRBV30 and TRBJ1-6, reads SQTIHQWPATLVQPVGSPLSLECTVEGTSNPNLYWYRQAAGRGLQLLFYSVGIGQISSEVPQNLSASRPQDRQFILSSKKLLLSDSGFYLCAWSVEGTYNSPLHFGNGTRLTVT.

This clonotype was seen at least ten times. The chain links TRBV10-3 to TRBJ1-5; 10 nucleotides align to TRBD1. The CDR3 is 13 amino acids. Losses at the gene ends were 8 bases for V and 5 bases for J; bases not matched to a gene: 3. Germline V gives CDR1 ENHRY, CDR2 SYGVKD. The CDR3 nucleotides read TGTGCCATCCGGGACAGGGGTGATCAGCCCCAGCATTTT. Protein: CAIRDRGDQPQHF.

Details on this clonotype: Possible read error: a much larger clone is one base away. This sequence joins TRBV4-3 and TRBJ1-1; maybe TRBD1 (6 bases). The V gene lost 2 bases and the J gene lost 1 base, with 20 bases spanning the gap. Germline lookup yields CDR1 LGHNA and CDR2 YSLEER. This CDR3 contains 18 residues. The CDR3 loop is CASSQQILGAGTNTEAFF. CDR3 bases: TGCGCCAGCAGCCAACAAATACTGGGGGCCGGGACGAACACTGAAGCTTTCTTT.

This clonotype was picked up a small number of times. The J gene is TRBJ2-1, the V gene TRBV6-2 or TRBV6-3; 16 nucleotides match TRBD2. The germline gives CDR1 MNHEY, CDR2 SVGEGT. This CDR3 has 19 amino acids. J lost 5 bases, V lost 5 bases, and 12 bases had no gene match. CDR3 DNA sequence: TGTGCCAGCAGTCCGGGACTAGCGGGGGGGCTATTCGGGAACAATGAGCAGTTCTTC. It is translated as CASSPGLAGGLFGNNEQFF.

This clonotype was seen many times. The V and J genes are TRBV6-2 or TRBV6-3 and TRBJ2-1, with 9 bases identical to TRBD1. The germline V gene has CDR1 MNHEY and CDR2 SVGEGT. The CDR3 has 17 amino acids. After removal of 8 bases from V and 5 bases from J, the junction contained 16 bases not matched to a gene. The DNA of the CDR3 is TGTGCCAGCCTAAGACAGGGGGGTTACTCTTTACACAATGAGCAGTTCTTC. Protein product: CASLRQGGYSLHNEQFF.

This clonotype appeared many times. The chain carries TRBV10-3 and TRBJ2-5, with D possibly matching TRBD2 (6 bases). CDR1 ENHRY and CDR2 SYGVKD come from the germline V gene. CDR3 size: 12 residues. V was clipped by 6 bases and J by 3 bases, with 8 bases between them. Written as DNA, the CDR3 is TGTGCCATCAGGGGGACTGAAGAGACCCAGTACTTC. Translation gives CAIRGTEETQYF.

The sample holds many counts of this clonotype. The genes are TRBV28 and TRBJ1-5; the match to TRBD1 covers 8 bases. Germline V gives CDR1 MDHEN, CDR2 SYDVKM. The CDR3 loop spans 15 amino acids. V lost 8 bases to trimming and J lost 1 base; unmatched junction nucleotides: 7. The CDR3 is CASDPNRGSNQPQHF. CDR3 DNA: TGTGCCAGCGATCCAAACAGGGGGAGCAATCAGCCCCAGCATTTT. Full variable domain (missing parts from reference TRBV28 and TRBJ1-5): DVKVTQSSRYLVKRTGEKVFLECVQDMDHENMFWYRQDPGLGLRLIYFSYDVKMKEKGDIPEGYSVSREKKERFSLILESASTNQTSMYLCASDPNRGSNQPQHFGDGTRLSIL.

This clonotype has a handful of counts. This chain uses TRBV18 with TRBJ1-3; D remains unclear. The CDR3 length is 14 residues. The V end lost 2 bases, the J end lost 4 bases, and 9 bases lay between the germline ends. Germline loops: CDR1 KGHSH, CDR2 LQKENI. The CDR3 nucleotides read TGTGCCAGCTCACCAACCAGCGACGGAAACACCATATATTTT. It encodes CASSPTSDGNTIYF.

At least ten counts were recorded for this clonotype. V gene TRBV5-1 combines with J gene TRBJ2-3; tentatively, D is TRBD2 (5 bases). Germline lookup yields CDR1 SGHRS and CDR2 YFSETQ. The CDR3 loop spans 14 amino acids. The V end lost 2 bases, the J end lost 4 bases, and 11 bases lay between the germline ends. In DNA form, the CDR3 reads TGCGCCAGCAGCTTCCCCATGGACTCAGATACGCAGTATTTT. Its translation: CASSFPMDSDTQYF.

The chain joins TRBV5-6 to TRBJ2-4; D call uncertain. The germline V and J ends were trimmed by 0 bases and 8 bases, with 6 bases remaining between them. CDR1 is SGHDT, CDR2 YYEEEE, per germline. The CDR3 is 12 amino acids. Here the CDR3 DNA reads TGTGCCAGCAGCTTGGTCTCGGACATTCAGTACTTC. Amino acids: CASSLVSDIQYF.

A word on this clonotype: At one of its ends the junction is not consistent with the germline gene, which may arise from a read error. CDR3: CASSLRWARGAGTDTQYF. For the CDR3, the DNA is TGTGCCAGTAGCTTAAGATGGGCGCGGGGGGCAGGCACAGATACGCAGTATTTT. This chain joins TRBV7-3 and TRBJ2-3; 8 bases match TRBD2. Germline-derived CDR1 and CDR2 are SGHTA and FQGTGA. The CDR3 has 18 amino acids. Based on the CDR3 plus reference TRBV7-3 and TRBJ2-3, the full variable domain is GAGVSQTPSNKVTEKGKYVELRCDPISGHTALYWYRQSLGQGPEFLIYFQGTGAADDSGLPNDRFFAVRPEGSVSTLKIQRTERGDSAVYLCASSLRWARGAGTDTQYFGPGTRLTVL.

This clonotype was counted between two and nine times. This rearrangement joins TRBV20-1 to TRBJ1-1; D remains ambiguous. Germline V lookup: CDR1 DFQATT, CDR2 SNEGSKA (reference sequence). The V gene lost 3 bases and the J gene lost 8 bases, with 10 bases spanning the gap. The CDR3 runs 11 residues. The CDR3 sequence: CSASYRAEAFF. CDR3 DNA: TGCAGTGCTAGCTATAGGGCCGAAGCTTTCTTT.